Below, 4 T cell receptor beta chains from the same sample are listed, as sequenced in a study of glioma-infiltrating T cells. TCR alpha and beta CDR3 regions were amplified from RNA using iRepertoire nested multiplex PCR. TCRdb independently ran MiXCR on the multiplex PCR reads; one entry per CDR3 protein. The sample carries about 89,000 distinct CDR3 sequences, roughly 23% recorded once. The specimen was glioma tissue, nonneoplastic brain tissue, or PBMCs (not recorded which). These receptors were taken from a human donor with low-grade glioma or glioblastoma, undergoing nonglioma brain surgery, or in good health (not recorded which).

This clonotype was picked up many times. The rearrangement joins TRBV4-1 to TRBJ2-1; the D is unclear. The CDR3 runs to 16 residues. The germline V gene has CDR1 MGHRA and CDR2 YSYEKL. Trimming took off 0 bases at V and 8 bases at J, with 17 bases between the two ends. The CDR3 spells CASSQDAIGPYYEQFF. In DNA form, the CDR3 reads TGCGCCAGCAGCCAAGATGCAATCGGGCCATATTATGAGCAGTTCTTC.

This clonotype has more than one count but fewer than ten. This chain connects TRBV5-1 to TRBJ2-3, with D hard to call. The CDR3 has 13 residues. V lost 6 bases, J lost 2 bases, and 10 bases lay in between. CDR1 is SGHRS and CDR2 is YFSETQ in the germline V gene. The CDR3 here is CASTLGPTDTQYF. DNA for the CDR3: TGCGCCAGCACCCTGGGTCCCACAGATACGCAGTATTTT.

Concerning this clonotype itself: An end of the junction differs from the germline gene, which may be a read error. The V call is TRBV2, the J call TRBJ2-7; 7 bases map to TRBD2. Germline assignment: CDR1 SNHLY and CDR2 FYNNEI. CDR3 length: 14 residues. The CDR3 is CASSEGLADYEKYF. DNA of the CDR3: TGTGCCAGCAGTGAAGGACTAGCCGACTACGAGAAGTACTTC.

This clonotype was observed many times. The V gene is TRBV7-6, the J gene TRBJ1-5; 7 nucleotides match TRBD1. The CDR3 is 14 residues long. Germline V gives CDR1 SGHVS, CDR2 FNYEAQ. J lost 5 bases, V lost 4 bases, and 5 bases had no gene match. CDR3 loop: CASSSGTADQPQHF. In DNA, the CDR3 is TGTGCCAGCAGCTCCGGGACAGCAGATCAGCCCCAGCATTTT.